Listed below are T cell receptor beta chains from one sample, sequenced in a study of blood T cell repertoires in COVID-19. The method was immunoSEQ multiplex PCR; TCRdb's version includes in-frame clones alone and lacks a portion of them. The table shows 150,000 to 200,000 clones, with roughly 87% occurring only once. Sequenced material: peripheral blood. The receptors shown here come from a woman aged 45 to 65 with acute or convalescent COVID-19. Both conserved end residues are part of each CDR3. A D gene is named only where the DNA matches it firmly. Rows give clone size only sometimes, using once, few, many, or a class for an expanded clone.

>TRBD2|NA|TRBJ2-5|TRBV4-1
CASSQERAAGGVQETQYF
TGCGCCAGCAGCCAAGAAAGGGCGGCGGGGGGAGTCCAAGAGACCCAGTACTTC
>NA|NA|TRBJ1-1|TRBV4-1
CASSQVGRVNTEAFF
TGCGCCAGCAGCCAAGTTGGTCGGGTCAACACTGAAGCTTTCTTT
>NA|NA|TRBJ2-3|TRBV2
CASSESTTDTQYF
TGTGCCAGCAGTGAAAGCACCACAGATACGCAGTATTTT
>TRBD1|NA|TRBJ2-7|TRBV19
CASKKDRQSSYEQYF
TGTGCCAGTAAGAAGGACAGGCAAAGCTCCTACGAGCAGTACTTC
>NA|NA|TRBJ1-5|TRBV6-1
CASSEIAQPQHF
TGTGCCAGCAGTGAAATAGCCCAGCCCCAGCATTTT
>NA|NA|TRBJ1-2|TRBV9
CASSVESRARYGYTF
TGTGCCAGCAGCGTAGAAAGCAGGGCGAGATATGGCTACACCTTC
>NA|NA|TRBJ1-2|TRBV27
CASRGGEISRYTF
TGTGCCAGCAGGGGGGGGGAAATAAGTCGCTACACCTTC
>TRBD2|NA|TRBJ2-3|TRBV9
CASSAESGRGADTQYF
TGTGCCAGCAGCGCCGAAAGCGGGAGGGGCGCAGATACGCAGTATTTT
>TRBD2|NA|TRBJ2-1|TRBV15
CATSRGLAVSYNEQFF
TGTGCCACCAGCAGAGGACTAGCGGTCTCCTACAATGAGCAGTTCTTC
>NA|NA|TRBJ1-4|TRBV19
CASSMLRDNEKLFF
TGTGCCAGTAGTATGCTTAGAGATAATGAAAAACTGTTTTTT
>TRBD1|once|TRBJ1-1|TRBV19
CASSPTLGTGSQAFF
TGTGCCAGTAGTCCCACTTTGGGGACAGGGAGTCAAGCTTTCTTT
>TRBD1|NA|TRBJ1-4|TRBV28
CASSIHRGRIEKLFF
TGTGCCAGCAGTATTCACAGGGGGCGGATTGAAAAACTGTTTTTT
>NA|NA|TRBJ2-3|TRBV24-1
CATSGPEADTQYF
TGTGCCACCAGTGGACCTGAGGCAGATACGCAGTATTTT
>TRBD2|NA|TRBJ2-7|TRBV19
CASSYTGLAGVYEQYF
TGTGCCAGTAGTTACACTGGACTAGCGGGGGTCTACGAGCAGTACTTC
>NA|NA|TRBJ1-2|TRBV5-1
CASSWGSGYGYTF
TGCGCCAGCAGCTGGGGATCGGGGTATGGCTACACCTTC
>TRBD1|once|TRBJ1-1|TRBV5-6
CASRGQGMNTEAFF
TGTGCCAGCAGGGGACAGGGGATGAACACTGAAGCTTTCTTT
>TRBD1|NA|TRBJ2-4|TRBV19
CASTSWTGQNIQYF
TGTGCCAGTACCTCTTGGACAGGGCAAAACATTCAGTACTTC
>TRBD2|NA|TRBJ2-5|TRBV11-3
CASRRLAQETQYF
TGTGCCAGCAGACGACTAGCGCAAGAGACCCAGTACTTC
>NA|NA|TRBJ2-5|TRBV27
CASSLQSSQETQYF
TGTGCCAGCAGCCTACAGAGCTCCCAAGAGACCCAGTACTTC
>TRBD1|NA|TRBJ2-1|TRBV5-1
CASSLAGQNYNEQFF
TGCGCCAGCAGCTTGGCGGGACAGAACTACAATGAGCAGTTCTTC
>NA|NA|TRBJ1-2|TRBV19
CASSIDHRNGYTF
TGTGCCAGTAGTATAGACCACAGAAATGGCTACACCTTC
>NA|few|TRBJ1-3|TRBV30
CAWSVQGSGRVAGNTIYF
TGTGCCTGGAGTGTACAGGGCTCGGGCAGGGTGGCAGGAAACACCATATATTTT
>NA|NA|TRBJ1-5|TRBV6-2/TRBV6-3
CASSYQNPGQPQHF
TGTGCCAGCAGTTACCAGAATCCCGGGCAGCCCCAGCATTTT
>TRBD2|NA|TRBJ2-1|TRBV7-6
CASSSSGGASYNEQFF
TGTGCCAGCAGCTCTAGCGGGGGGGCCTCCTACAATGAGCAGTTCTTC
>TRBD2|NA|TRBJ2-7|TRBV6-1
CASSDPSGGTYEQYF
TGTGCCAGCAGTGATCCTAGCGGGGGCACCTACGAGCAGTACTTC
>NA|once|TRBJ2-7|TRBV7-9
CASSPVSYEQYF
TGTGCCAGCAGCCCGGTCTCCTACGAGCAGTACTTC
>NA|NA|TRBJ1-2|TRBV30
CAWRLGAGLGYTF
TGTGCCTGGAGATTGGGGGCAGGCCTTGGCTACACCTTC
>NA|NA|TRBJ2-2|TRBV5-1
CASSLAQGQGGTGELFF
TGCGCCAGCAGCTTGGCTCAAGGACAGGGAGGGACCGGGGAGCTGTTTTTT
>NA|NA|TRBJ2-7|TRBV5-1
CASSREQTSSYEQYF
TGCGCCAGCAGTCGTGAACAGACCTCTTCCTACGAGCAGTACTTC
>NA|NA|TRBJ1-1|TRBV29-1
CSVVRVNTEAFF
TGCAGCGTTGTCAGGGTGAACACTGAAGCTTTCTTT
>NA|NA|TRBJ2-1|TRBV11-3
CASSPTGVPYNEQFF
TGTGCCAGCAGCCCGACAGGAGTCCCCTACAATGAGCAGTTCTTC
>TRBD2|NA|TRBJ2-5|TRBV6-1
CASSENPGGTQYF
TGTGCCAGCAGTGAAAACCCGGGAGGGACCCAGTACTTC
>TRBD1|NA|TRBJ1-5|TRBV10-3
CAISARDSKSSNQPQHF
TGTGCCATCAGTGCCCGGGACAGTAAATCTAGCAATCAGCCCCAGCATTTT
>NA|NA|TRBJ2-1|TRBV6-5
CASSYDVRQGYNEQFF
TGTGCCAGCAGTTACGACGTTCGGCAGGGGTACAATGAGCAGTTCTTC
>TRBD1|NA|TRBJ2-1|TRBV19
CASSIGGRGFYNEQFF
TGTGCCAGTAGTATAGGGGGCAGGGGGTTCTACAATGAGCAGTTCTTC
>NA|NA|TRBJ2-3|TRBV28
CASLTADTQYF
TGTGCCAGCCTAACTGCAGATACGCAGTATTTT
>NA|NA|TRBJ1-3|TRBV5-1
CASSLSYSGNTIYF
TGCGCCAGCAGCTTGAGCTACTCTGGAAACACCATATATTTT
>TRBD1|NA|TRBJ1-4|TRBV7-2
CASSRDRGYEKLFF
TGTGCCAGCAGCCGGGACAGGGGGTATGAAAAACTGTTTTTT
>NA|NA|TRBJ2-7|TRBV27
CASSLTALYEQYF
TGTGCCAGCAGCCTGACAGCCCTCTACGAGCAGTACTTC
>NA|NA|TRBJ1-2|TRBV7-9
CASSLQGYGYTF
TGTGCCAGCAGCCTTCAGGGGTATGGCTACACCTTC
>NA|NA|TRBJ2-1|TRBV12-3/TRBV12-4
CASGMDSGQFF
TGTGCCAGCGGGATGGACAGCGGGCAGTTCTTC
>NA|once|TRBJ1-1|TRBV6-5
CASRGAAGNTEAFF
TGTGCCAGTCGGGGGGCGGCTGGGAACACTGAAGCTTTCTTT
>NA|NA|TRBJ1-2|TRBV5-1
CASSSYAGDYGYTF
TGCGCCAGCAGCTCCTATGCCGGGGACTATGGCTACACCTTC
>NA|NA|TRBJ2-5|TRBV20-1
CSASDGGEETQYF
TGCAGTGCTAGTGACGGAGGGGAGGAGACCCAGTACTTC